Reported below is one T cell receptor beta chain. The data originate from a study of control samples from healthy donors and cancer patients. Assay: immunoSEQ multiplex PCR; the TCRdb copy retains only in-frame clones and omits some. This table holds roughly 170,000 clones, 85% to 95% found once. Germline V CDR1 and CDR2: SGHTA, FQGNSA. This CDR3 region has 15 residues. J gave up 9 bases and V 1 base, and 8 bases lay outside the gene matches. The sample comprised blood. This clonotype was sampled from a woman in her sixties in good health. The V and J genes are TRBV7-2 and TRBJ2-1, with 8 bases matching TRBD2. CDR3 in amino acids: CASSLGRGTSVEQFF. CDR3 coding DNA: TGTGCCAGCAGCTTAGGGCGGGGGACTAGTGTTGAGCAGTTCTTC.